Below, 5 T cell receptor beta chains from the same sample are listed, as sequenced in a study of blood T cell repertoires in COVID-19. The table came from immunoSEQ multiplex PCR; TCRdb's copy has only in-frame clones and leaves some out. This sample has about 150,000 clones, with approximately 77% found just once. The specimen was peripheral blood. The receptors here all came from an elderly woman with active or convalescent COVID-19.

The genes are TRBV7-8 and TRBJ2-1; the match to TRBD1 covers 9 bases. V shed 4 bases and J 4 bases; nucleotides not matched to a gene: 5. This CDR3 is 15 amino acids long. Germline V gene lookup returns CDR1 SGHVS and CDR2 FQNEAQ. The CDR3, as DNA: TGTGCCAGCAGCTCCCCGGGACAGGGTTACAATGAGCAGTTCTTC. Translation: CASSSPGQGYNEQFF. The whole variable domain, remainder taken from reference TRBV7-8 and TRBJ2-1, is GAGVSQSPRYKVAKRGQDVALRCDPISGHVSLFWYQQALGQGPEFLTYFQNEAQLDKSGLPSDRFFAERPEGSVSTLKIQRTQQEDSAVYLCASSSPGQGYNEQFFGPGTRLTVL.

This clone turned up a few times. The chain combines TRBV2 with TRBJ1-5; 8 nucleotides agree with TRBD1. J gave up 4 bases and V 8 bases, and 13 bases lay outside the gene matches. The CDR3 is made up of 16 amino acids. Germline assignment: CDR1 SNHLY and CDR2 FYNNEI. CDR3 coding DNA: TGTGCCAGCGCCCCCGGACAGGGTGACCGAAATCAGCCCCAGCATTTT. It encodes CASAPGQGDRNQPQHF.

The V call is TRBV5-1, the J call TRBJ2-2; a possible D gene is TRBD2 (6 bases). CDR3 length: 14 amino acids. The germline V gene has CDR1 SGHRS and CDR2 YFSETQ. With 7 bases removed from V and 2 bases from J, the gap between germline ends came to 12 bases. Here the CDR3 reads CASSGLVNTGELFF. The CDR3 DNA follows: TGCGCCAGCTCGGGACTCGTAAACACCGGGGAGCTGTTTTTT.

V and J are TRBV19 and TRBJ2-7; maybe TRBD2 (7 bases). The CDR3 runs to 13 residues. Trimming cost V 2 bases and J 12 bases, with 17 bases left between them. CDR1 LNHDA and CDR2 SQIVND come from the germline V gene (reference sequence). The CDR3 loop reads CASSIIEGGTPYF. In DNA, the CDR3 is TGTGCCAGTAGTATAATAGAGGGGGGGACACCGTACTTC.

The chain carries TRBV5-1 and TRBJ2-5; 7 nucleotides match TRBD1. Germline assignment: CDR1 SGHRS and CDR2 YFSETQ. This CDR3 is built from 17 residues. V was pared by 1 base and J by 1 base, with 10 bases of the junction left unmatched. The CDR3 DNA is TGCGCCAGCAGCTTGAATGGGGTGACAGGGATCCAAGAGACCCAGTACTTC. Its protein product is CASSLNGVTGIQETQYF.